The 9 T cell receptor beta chains in this list originate from one sample, sequenced in a study of beta chain features in type 1 diabetes. As every portion of the isolated RNA was reverse transcribed, the sequencing read expressed TCRB transcripts. Only in-frame clones appear in the TCRdb table, and some are missing; sequencing was by immunoSEQ multiplex PCR. This sample yields some 180,000 clones, of which about 13% are seen a single time; about 0.59% belongs to the top ten. The specimen was central memory CD4+ T cells from blood. The receptor set was obtained from a woman younger than 30 in good health.

This chain uses TRBV6-5 with TRBJ1-2; a weak D match, TRBD1 (5 bases). V lost 4 bases and J lost 8, with 20 bases in between. The CDR3 consists of 15 residues. Germline lookup yields CDR1 MNHEY and CDR2 SVGAGI. The DNA of the CDR3 is TGTGCCAGCAGTTCTCTCGGAACATCGAAGGGGGGCTACACCTTC. It encodes CASSSLGTSKGGYTF.

This clone was seen only a few times. The genes are TRBV11-2 and TRBJ1-4; weak D call: TRBD1 (5 bases). Germline V gene lookup returns CDR1 SGHAT and CDR2 FQNNGV. The CDR3 loop spans 13 amino acids. Trimming removed 5 bases at V and 4 bases at J, with 8 bases between. The CDR3 loop is CASSTGLNEKLFF. CDR3 bases: TGTGCCAGCAGCACGGGACTTAATGAAAAACTGTTTTTT.

This chain connects TRBV19 to TRBJ1-2, with no clear D. Per the germline V gene, CDR1 is LNHDA and CDR2 is SQIVND (reference sequence). The CDR3 is 15 residues long. The V end was cut by 3 bases, the J end by 4 bases, with 15 bases between. The CDR3 bases are TGTGCCAGTAGTATCCGCAACATAGGAGTCTATGGCTACACCTTC. Amino acids: CASSIRNIGVYGYTF. The variable domain in full, completed from reference TRBV19 and TRBJ1-2, reads DGGITQSPKYLFRKEGQNVTLSCEQNLNHDAMYWYRQDPGQGLRLIYYSQIVNDFQKGDIAEGYSVSREKKESFPLTVTSAQKNPTAFYLCASSIRNIGVYGYTFGSGTRLTVV.

The table lists this clone with many counts. The chain has TRBV29-1 and TRBJ2-4, with D maybe TRBD2 (5 bases). V lost 3 bases to trimming and J lost 8 bases, with 14 bases between them. Germline CDR1 reads SQVTM; CDR2 reads ANQGSEA. CDR3 length: 13 amino acids. The CDR3 DNA is TGCAGCGTTGACCTCCCGGGGTCACACATTCAGTACTTC. It yields the protein CSVDLPGSHIQYF. Drawing the rest from reference TRBV29-1 and TRBJ2-4, the complete variable domain is SAVISQKPSRDICQRGTSLTIQCQVDSQVTMMFWYRQQPGQSLTLIATANQGSEATYESGFVIDKFPISRPNLTFSTLTVSNMSPEDSSIYLCSVDLPGSHIQYFGAGTRLSVL.

The table lists this clone with a few counts. V gene TRBV9 combines with J gene TRBJ2-3, with 14 bases fitting TRBD2. The germline V gene has CDR1 SGDLS and CDR2 YYNGEE. CDR3 size: 17 residues. With V trimmed by 3 bases and J by 8 bases, 11 bases remained unmatched. The CDR3 DNA reads as TGTGCCAGCAGCGAGACCGGGACTAGCGGGAGCCATGGTACGCAGTATTTT. This gives the protein CASSETGTSGSHGTQYF.

Only a few counts were recorded for this clone. The chain carries TRBV9 and TRBJ2-1; TRBD1 is a possible D gene (5 bases). CDR1 and CDR2 (germline): SGDLS, YYNGEE. The CDR3 runs to 13 residues. Trimming shortened V by 5 bases and J by 9 bases, and 15 bases separated the two germline ends. The CDR3 DNA is TGTGCCAGCAGACCTACGTGGGGCGGTGAGCAGTTCTTC. Translating gives CASRPTWGGEQFF.

The sample holds a few counts of this clone. This chain connects TRBV29-1 to TRBJ2-7, with a tentative D call TRBD1 (6 bases). The CDR3 has 16 residues. The V gene's germline CDR1 is SQVTM and CDR2 ANQGSEA. Deletions cut 0 bases from V and 1 base from J, with 16 bases between. CDR3 residues: CSVEDRRTGRSYEQYF. As DNA, the CDR3 is TGCAGCGTTGAAGACCGGCGAACAGGGCGTTCCTACGAGCAGTACTTC.

This clone was counted between two and nine times. The rearrangement joins TRBV18 to TRBJ2-1; TRBD2 matches 8 bases. Per germline, CDR1 KGHSH and CDR2 LQKENI. Trimming removed 5 bases from V and 0 bases from J; junction bases left unmatched: 3. This CDR3 comprises 15 residues. CDR3 DNA: TGTGCCAGCTCATCACGGGAGGGCTCCTACAATGAGCAGTTCTTC. Its protein is CASSSREGSYNEQFF. The entire variable domain, with the rest obtained from reference TRBV18 and TRBJ2-1, is as follows: NAGVMQNPRHLVRRRGQEARLRCSPMKGHSHVYWYRQLPEEGLKFMVYLQKENIIDESGMPKERFSAEFPKEGPSILRIQQVVRGDSAAYFCASSSREGSYNEQFFGPGTRLTVL.

J is TRBJ1-2 and V is TRBV6-5, with 11 bases identical to TRBD1. V shed 1 base and J 4 bases; nucleotides not matched to a gene: 5. The CDR3 covers 16 residues. Germline loops: CDR1 MNHEY, CDR2 SVGAGI. The CDR3 loop reads CASSYWLGTGGYGYTF. For the CDR3, the DNA is TGTGCCAGCAGTTACTGGTTGGGGACAGGGGGCTATGGCTACACCTTC.